These T cell receptor beta chains were read from a single sample in a study of prognosis after radiotherapy for stage I lung cancer. One entry per CDR3 protein, called by TCRdb with MiXCR from the multiplex PCR reads. The sample shows about 20,000 distinct CDR3 sequences, approximately 42% of them seen only once. This specimen consisted of PBMCs, obtained before or after stereotactic body radiation therapy (not recorded which). These receptors were obtained from a donor aged 50 or older with non-small cell lung cancer. Each CDR3 is given with its conserved first and last residue. The order of the fields is D gene, J gene, V gene, clone size, CDR3 DNA, CDR3 protein. The D gene is left open where the match is weak. Expanded clones are given a class, and other clones once, few, many or no size at all.

TRBD1,TRBJ1-5,TRBV24-1,many,TGTGCCACCAGTGTACAGGGGGCGGGTCAGCCCCAGCATTTT,CATSVQGAGQPQHF
TRBD1,TRBJ1-1,TRBV5-1,many,TGCGCCAGCAGCTTGGGACAGGGGATGAGGAAGGTGAACACTGAAGCTTTCTTT,CASSLGQGMRKVNTEAFF
NA,TRBJ2-2,TRBV28,many,TGTGCCAGCAGTTTGAACCCCAATGTTCCGGGCGGGGAGCTGTTTTTT,CASSLNPNVPGGELFF
NA,TRBJ2-5,TRBV11-2,many,TGTGCCAGCCTAGGGAGTGGGGAGGCCCAGTACTTC,CASLGSGEAQYF
TRBD1,TRBJ2-1,TRBV2,NA,TGTGCCAACAGTGAACAGGGGGCCCCAACAATCGCGCAGTTCTTC,CANSEQGAPTIAQFF
NA,TRBJ2-3,TRBV6-1,NA,TGTGCCAGCAGAGGAAACACAGATACGCAGTATTTT,CASRGNTDTQYF
NA,TRBJ1-1,TRBV5-6,NA,TGTGCCAGCAGCTTGGCACTGAACACTGAAGCTTTCTTT,CASSLALNTEAFF
TRBD1,TRBJ2-2,TRBV24-1,NA,TGTGCCACCAGTGGGGACAGGGGCCCTTACACCGGGGAGCTGTTTTTT,CATSGDRGPYTGELFF
TRBD2,TRBJ2-7,TRBV5-1,NA,TGCGCCAGCAGCTGGGGACTAGCGGGCCCCTACGAGCAGTACTTC,CASSWGLAGPYEQYF
NA,TRBJ1-3,TRBV5-4,many,TGTGCCAGCAGCTTGGTTGGTCCTCTCTCTGGAAACACCATATATTTT,CASSLVGPLSGNTIYF
NA,TRBJ1-2,TRBV2,medium-sized,TGTGCCATCGATCTTCAGGGCGGCGGCTACACCTTC,CAIDLQGGGYTF
TRBD2,TRBJ2-3,TRBV28,NA,TGTGCCAGCAGCAGGCTAGCGGGAGCCACAGATACGCAGTATTTT,CASSRLAGATDTQYF
NA,TRBJ1-4,TRBV11-3,many,TGTGCCAGCAGCTTAGCCACTCCAGGGGTGAGAGAAAAACTGTTTTTT,CASSLATPGVREKLFF
TRBD1,TRBJ1-2,TRBV19,many,TGTGCCAGTAGTAGAGGGGACAGGGGGGCCTATGGCTACACCTTC,CASSRGDRGAYGYTF
TRBD1,TRBJ2-7,TRBV11-2,many,TGTGCCAGCAGCCTAGACAGGGCGGGCGAGCAGTACTTC,CASSLDRAGEQYF
NA,TRBJ2-5,TRBV5-1,many,TGCGCCAGCAGCTTGTCAGGGCCCTCTCAAGAGACCCAGTACTTC,CASSLSGPSQETQYF
TRBD1,TRBJ2-1,TRBV6-5,many,TGTGCCAGCAGTTACGGGGGGGCTCGACAGGGGGACAATGAGCAGTTCTTC,CASSYGGARQGDNEQFF
NA,TRBJ1-1,TRBV28,NA,TGTGCCAGCAGTTTATGGGGAGGGGAGGATGTAGCTGAAGCTTTCTTT,CASSLWGGEDVAEAFF